The 12 T cell receptor beta chains reported below all come from one sample, sequenced in a study of blood T cell repertoires in COVID-19. The method was immunoSEQ multiplex PCR; TCRdb's version includes in-frame clones alone and lacks a portion of them. Here the sample spans tens of thousands of clones, approximately 81% being singletons. What was sequenced was peripheral blood. These receptors originate from a woman aged 55-69 years with acute or convalescent COVID-19.

A single count supports this clone. Other DNA sequences from this sample encode an identical CDR3 as well. The chain couples TRBV11-2 to TRBJ2-5, with D perhaps TRBD1 (6 bases). Between the trimmed V and J ends, which lost 4 bases and 2 bases, there was a span of 8 bases. In germline, CDR1 is SGHAT, CDR2 FQNNGV. The CDR3 has 13 residues. The CDR3 DNA is TGTGCCAGCAGCTCTACAGGGCAAGAGACCCAGTACTTC. This codes for CASSSTGQETQYF.

The chain links TRBV5-4 to TRBJ1-2, with 7 nucleotides matching TRBD1. With 4 bases clipped from V and 0 bases from J, the junction kept 6 bases outside the gene matches. Germline V gene lookup returns CDR1 SGHNT and CDR2 YYREEE (reference sequence). There are 15 residues in the CDR3. DNA of the CDR3: TGTGCCAGCAGCCCGGGACAGACAACTAACTATGGCTACACCTTC. Translation: CASSPGQTTNYGYTF.

The chain recombines TRBV6-5 with TRBJ2-3, with a weak D call TRBD2 (6 bases). The CDR3 covers 13 residues. V lost 11 bases and J 0 bases, leaving 12 bases between the germline ends. Germline-derived CDR1 and CDR2 are MNHEY and SVGAGI. CDR3 nucleotide sequence: TGTGCCGCCAGGACTACTAGCACAGATACGCAGTATTTT. As protein: CAARTTSTDTQYF.

The chain couples TRBV29-1 to TRBJ2-7, with 10 positions matching TRBD1. Trimming at V came to 7 bases and at J to 3 bases, leaving 12 bases not matched to a gene. Germline-derived CDR1 and CDR2 are SQVTM and ANQGSEA. The CDR3 is 15 residues long. The CDR3 region has the DNA TGCAGCGGGGTAGGGGACGGGACAGGGGACTACGAGCAGTACGTC. Translated, it gives CSGVGDGTGDYEQYV.

The gene calls are TRBV28 and TRBJ1-4; TRBD1 is a possible D gene (6 bases). The V gene's germline CDR1 is MDHEN and CDR2 SYDVKM. Trimming took 5 bases from V and 2 from J, leaving 18 bases between them. This CDR3 has 17 amino acids. CDR3 loop: CASSPLLQGRTNEKLFF. Written as DNA, the CDR3 is TGTGCCAGCAGTCCATTATTACAGGGACGGACTAATGAAAAACTGTTTTTT.

V is TRBV6-5 and J is TRBJ2-1; 7 nucleotides align to TRBD1. The CDR3 consists of 14 residues. The V segment lost 6 bases and the J segment 5 bases; nucleotides outside the gene matches: 7. Germline values: CDR1 MNHEY, CDR2 SVGAGI. For the CDR3, the DNA is TGTGCCAGCAGCCGCGGACAGGCGGACAATGAGCAGTTCTTC. This translates into CASSRGQADNEQFF.

The V call is TRBV7-2, the J call TRBJ1-1, with TRBD1 identical over 7 bases. The germline V gene encodes CDR1 SGHTA and CDR2 FQGNSA. Unmatched junction bases numbered 12, after V lost 5 bases and J lost 6 bases. This CDR3 comprises 15 residues. CDR3 in amino acids: CASSPWRGRGAEAFF. The CDR3 DNA sequence: TGTGCCAGCAGCCCTTGGAGGGGGCGAGGAGCTGAAGCTTTCTTT.

Turning to this clone: An end of the junction differs from the germline gene, which may be a read error. The rearrangement joins TRBV27 to TRBJ1-2; D gene uncertain. The CDR3 is 15 residues long. Germline V gives CDR1 MNHEY, CDR2 SMNVEV (reference sequence). The chain's CDR3 is CASSLSEPSNYGYTF. CDR3 DNA: TGTGCCAGCAGTCTATCCGAGCCGTCTAACTATGGCTACACCTTC.

Points on this clone: Different DNA sequences within this sample yield the same CDR3. The chain is built from TRBV29-1 and TRBJ1-1; D is undetermined. Trimming removed 6 bases at V and 1 base at J, with 9 bases between. This CDR3 has 12 amino acids. The germline V gene has CDR1 SQVTM and CDR2 ANQGSEA. This CDR3 is CSVARGNTEAFF. CDR3 nucleotides: TGCAGCGTCGCCCGGGGGAACACTGAAGCTTTCTTT.

The CDR3 DNA reads as TGTGCCACCAGTGACCCCAGTGTAACCGGGGAGCTGTTTTTT. Residues: CATSDPSVTGELFF. V gene TRBV24-1 combines with J gene TRBJ2-2; D is unclear. Trimming shortened V by 4 bases and J by 5 bases, and 10 bases separated the two germline ends. The CDR3 sequence is 14 residues long. The germline CDR1 and CDR2 sequences are KGHDR and SFDVKD.

V gene TRBV9 combines with J gene TRBJ1-1, with a possible D match to TRBD1 (6 bases). Germline lookup yields CDR1 SGDLS and CDR2 YYNGEE. The CDR3 consists of 15 residues. V was clipped by 4 bases and J by 4 bases, with 17 bases between them. In DNA, the CDR3 is TGTGCCAGCAGCTCGACCTTCAGGGGTGGCACTGAAGCTTTCTTT. Its translation: CASSSTFRGGTEAFF.

The chain couples TRBV24-1 to TRBJ2-3; perhaps TRBD2 as D (7 bases). The CDR3 extends over 14 amino acids. The V and J ends lost 12 bases and 0 bases respectively, with 15 bases between them. The germline V gene encodes CDR1 KGHDR and CDR2 SFDVKD. CDR3 sequence reads: CAVGGGGSTDTQYF. DNA of the CDR3: TGTGCCGTCGGGGGCGGGGGTAGCACAGATACGCAGTATTTT.